Listed here are 15 T cell receptor beta chains from one sample, sequenced in a study of blood T cells in healthy people across ages. Using a J-beta primer mix together with a sample-barcoded 5' primer, a second PCR was run for roughly 7 to 12 cycles. TCRdb passed the 5' RACE reads through MiXCR, listing each CDR3 protein once. The data contain hundreds of thousands of distinct CDR3 sequences, approximately 25% of them seen just once; the ten biggest clones take up 8.7%. The same sample was also studied in work on T cells of mothers and their children.

The specimen was blood. The source is a boy younger than 18 in good health.

The sample holds a few counts of this clonotype. The chain uses TRBV20-1 and TRBJ1-1; D is perhaps TRBD1 (5 bases). The germline CDR1 and CDR2 sequences are DFQATT and SNEGSKA (reference sequence). Trimming left V 8 bases short and J 1 base short, with 11 bases between. This CDR3 has 12 amino acids. CDR3 amino acids: CSTKDRNTEAFF. In DNA form, the CDR3 reads TGCAGTACCAAAGACAGGAACACTGAAGCTTTCTTT.

This clonotype was seen more than once but under ten times. The CDR3 region is CASSFRRDRGDYGYTF. The CDR3 nucleotides are TGTGCCAGCAGCTTCCGGAGGGACAGGGGGGACTATGGCTACACCTTC. The J gene is TRBJ1-2, the V gene TRBV7-9; 11 positions match TRBD1. The CDR3 has 16 amino acids. Looked up from germline, CDR1 is SEHNR and CDR2 is FQNEAQ (reference sequence). J was trimmed by 3 bases and V by 3 bases; bases with no gene match: 6.

This chain links TRBV12-3 or TRBV12-4 with TRBJ1-3; D gene unclear. This CDR3 has 17 amino acids. Between the trimmed V and J ends, which lost 3 bases and 1 base, there was a span of 16 bases. The CDR3 loop reads CASSFRGSRRSGNTIYF. The CDR3 bases are TGTGCCAGCAGTTTTCGAGGCAGCCGGAGGTCTGGAAACACCATATATTTT.

This clonotype was counted only a few times. The genes are TRBV5-1 and TRBJ1-2; tentative D call: TRBD1 (6 bases). The CDR3 length is 15 residues. CDR1 SGHRS and CDR2 YFSETQ come from the germline V gene. The V gene lost 0 bases and the J gene lost 8 bases, with 17 bases spanning the gap. The CDR3 region is CASSLAGTGGAGYTF. CDR3 sequence (DNA): TGCGCCAGCAGCTTGGCCGGGACGGGGGGCGCGGGCTACACCTTC.

The sample holds a few counts of this clonotype. This chain links TRBV6-1 with TRBJ2-5; 12 nucleotides align to TRBD2. Judging by the DNA end, TRBJ2-1 fits better; the J call may be wrong. This CDR3 is built from 16 residues. Germline CDR1 reads MNHNS; CDR2 reads SASEGT. DNA for the CDR3: TGTGCCGGAAGCCGACTAGCGGGGGCCTCCTACAATGAGCAGTTCTTC. It encodes CAGSRLAGASYNEQFF.

There are a few counts of this clonotype. Given a much more abundant clone one base away, this may be a read error. The chain links TRBV7-3 to TRBJ2-5, with TRBD2 identical over 7 bases. The CDR3 spans 15 residues. Germline CDR1 SGHTA, CDR2 FQGTGA. CDR3 in amino acids: CASSLTGRAGETQHF. The CDR3, as DNA: TGTGCCAGCAGCTTAACGGGAAGGGCGGGGGAGACCCAGCACTTC.

This clonotype was detected a few times. This chain connects TRBV2 to TRBJ1-1, with D perhaps matching TRBD1 (5 bases). Germline CDR1 SNHLY, CDR2 FYNNEI. The CDR3 sequence is 15 residues long. The ends were cut back, 6 bases at V and 1 base at J, with 15 bases in the middle. The CDR3 DNA is TGTGCCAGCAGCGACGTCCCTGGGGGGAACACTGAAGCTTTCTTT. Encoded protein: CASSDVPGGNTEAFF.

The chain carries TRBV6-2 or TRBV6-3 and TRBJ1-5, with 7 bases that match TRBD1. In germline, CDR1 is MNHEY, CDR2 SVGEGT. The CDR3 totals 15 residues. J was trimmed by 12 bases and V by 6 bases; bases with no gene match: 17. The CDR3 bases are TGTGCCAGCAGCCCCCTTGGGTTCACAGGGGCCGTCCAGCATTTT. Translation: CASSPLGFTGAVQHF.

The genes are TRBV10-3 and TRBJ1-1; no clear D gene. This CDR3 spans 14 amino acids. The V end lost 4 bases, the J end lost 6 bases, and 15 bases lay between the germline ends. Germline loops: CDR1 ENHRY, CDR2 SYGVKD. This chain's CDR3 is CAISAMSRDPEAFF. The CDR3 DNA follows: TGTGCCATCAGTGCGATGAGTCGAGACCCTGAAGCTTTCTTT.

This clonotype was recorded a few times. The chain is built from TRBV27 and TRBJ2-5, with D tentatively TRBD2 (6 bases). V was clipped by 5 bases and J by 2 bases, with 15 bases between them. The CDR3 spans 15 residues. Germline CDR1 reads MNHEY; CDR2 reads SMNVEV (reference sequence). This chain's CDR3 is CASSPPGLSQETQYF. In nucleotides, the CDR3 is TGTGCCAGCAGTCCGCCGGGACTGAGTCAAGAGACCCAGTACTTC.

The chain is built from TRBV9 and TRBJ2-2; 8 bases are shared with TRBD2. Trimming removed 0 bases from V and 7 bases from J; junction bases left unmatched: 8. Germline CDR1 reads SGDLS; CDR2 reads YYNGEE. The CDR3 runs 16 residues. The CDR3 reads CASSVEVSGDGGELFF. CDR3 bases: TGTGCCAGCAGCGTAGAGGTTAGCGGGGACGGCGGGGAGCTGTTTTTT.

This clonotype was seen more than once but under ten times. The germline gene is not matched at one end of the junction; a read error may be the cause. The chain joins TRBV15 to TRBJ1-2; D may be TRBD1 (6 bases). Germline assignment: CDR1 LNHNV and CDR2 YYDKDF (reference sequence). This CDR3 region has 14 residues. For the CDR3, the DNA is TGTGCCACCAGCAGAGATCAGGGGAACTGTGGCTACACCTTC. Amino acid sequence: CATSRDQGNCGYTF.

This clonotype occurred a few times. The chain couples TRBV9 to TRBJ2-3; 7 bases line up with TRBD2. Per the germline V gene, CDR1 is SGDLS and CDR2 is YYNGEE. This CDR3 spans 15 amino acids. J was trimmed by 2 bases and V by 4 bases; bases with no gene match: 7. CDR3 in amino acids: CASSRASGDTDTQYF. The CDR3 DNA reads as TGTGCCAGCAGCAGAGCTAGCGGTGACACAGATACGCAGTATTTT. The whole variable domain, remainder taken from reference TRBV9 and TRBJ2-3, is DSGVTQTPKHLITATGQRVTLRCSPRSGDLSVYWYQQSLDQGLQFLIQYYNGEERAKGNILERFSAQQFPDLHSELNLSSLELGDSALYFCASSRASGDTDTQYFGPGTRLTVL.

The chain joins TRBV9 to TRBJ2-5; D may be TRBD1 (5 bases). The J call may be wrong; the DNA end is better matched by TRBJ2-7. The CDR3 spans 15 residues. The V gene's germline CDR1 is SGDLS and CDR2 YYNGEE. CDR3 DNA: TGTGCCAGCAGCGTGTCAGGAGACAGTGTAGGCGAGCAGTACTTC. Its translation: CASSVSGDSVGEQYF.

For the CDR3, the DNA is TGTGCCAGCAGCGTAGCGGCAGGGGTCTATGGCTACACCTTC. Translation: CASSVAAGVYGYTF. The V and J genes are TRBV9 and TRBJ1-2, with D possibly matching TRBD1 (6 bases). Trimming removed 0 bases from V and 4 bases from J, with 10 bases in between. The germline gives CDR1 SGDLS, CDR2 YYNGEE. This CDR3 has 14 residues.